The 4 T cell receptor beta chains in this list originate from one sample, sequenced in a study of blood T cells in healthy people across ages (dated by TCRdb to the mid-2010s). Libraries were prepared through 5' RACE. Instrument used: Illumina HiSeq 2500. A second roughly 6 to 11 cycle PCR used a sample-barcoded 5' primer and a J-beta primer mix. TCRdb's own reprocessing of the public reads used fastp at Q25 and MiXCR and kept productive beta chains. Identical CDR3 proteins give one entry, which carries the most common genes and DNA. The sample table holds 550,000 to 700,000 distinct CDR3 sequences, of which roughly a quarter were seen once. The leading ten clones occupy 18% of the sample. Sequenced material: blood. These receptors were obtained from an older woman in good health.

The table lists this clonotype with a count of one. The CDR3 sequence: CASSSGDDTQYF. Written as DNA, the CDR3 is TGTGCCAGCAGTAGCGGGGATGATACGCAGTATTTT. J is TRBJ2-3 and V is TRBV6-2 or TRBV6-3; 7 nucleotides align to TRBD2. Unmatched junction bases numbered 2, after V lost 5 bases and J lost 6 bases. The CDR3 runs to 12 residues. Germline V gene data show CDR1 as MNHEY and CDR2 as SVGEGT.

This clonotype was counted between two and nine times. The rearrangement links TRBV12-3 or TRBV12-4 to TRBJ2-2; 9 nucleotides line up with TRBD2. This CDR3 has 15 amino acids. Trimming cost V 7 bases and J 7 bases; bases outside gene matches: 10. The CDR3 DNA reads as TGTGCCAGCACCCCCTCAGCGGGGGGAATCGGGGAGCTGTTTTTT. Encoded protein: CASTPSAGGIGELFF.

This clonotype has a handful of counts. The CDR3 protein is CASSARPEGEAFF. CDR3 nucleotides: TGTGCCAGCAGCGCGCGCCCAGAAGGTGAAGCTTTCTTT. This chain joins TRBV6-1 and TRBJ1-1; no definite D call. Per germline, CDR1 MNHNS and CDR2 SASEGT. The V end was cut by 6 bases, the J end by 7 bases, with 15 bases between. The CDR3 has 13 amino acids.

The gene calls are TRBV28 and TRBJ1-5; a possible D gene is TRBD1 (6 bases). With 4 bases removed from V and 5 bases from J, the gap between germline ends came to 12 bases. Per the germline V gene, CDR1 is MDHEN and CDR2 is SYDVKM. The CDR3 consists of 14 residues. DNA of the CDR3: TGTGCCAGCAGTTGGGGGCCCGAAGATCAGCCCCAGCATTTT. Its translation: CASSWGPEDQPQHF.